This entry describes one TCR beta chain. The sample is drawn from a study of blood T cell repertoires in COVID-19. Here immunoSEQ multiplex PCR was the method, and the copy in TCRdb shows in-frame clones only, minus some. The sample holds 97,000 or so clones, around four fifths seen once. Germline V gene data show CDR1 as SGHNT and CDR2 as YENEEA. The CDR3 runs to 14 residues. The J segment lost 5 bases and the V segment lost 6 bases, leaving 8 bases of the junction unmatched. Sequencing was performed on peripheral blood. The receptor comes from a human donor in a cohort sampled during active COVID-19. The rearrangement joins TRBV11-3 to TRBJ1-1; 8 bases are a match to TRBD1. The CDR3 sequence: CASSPQGGRTEAFF. CDR3 nucleotides: TGTGCCAGCAGTCCACAGGGGGGGCGTACTGAAGCTTTCTTT.